This TCR beta chain was identified in a study of shared clonotypes between healthy human individuals. Whole-study context: Three CD4 naive, three CD4 memory, two CD8 naive and one CD8 memory plate were used per donor. Study findings and constraints: The generation probabilities recorded for non-shared clonotypes fell below those of clonotypes shared by all four donors. Shared clonotypes: approximately 5.3% naive CD4, around 4% naive CD8, around 2.2% memory CD4, around 0.4% memory CD8.

Genomic DNA per cell subset filled all wells of several immunoSEQ plates. Sequenced by immunoSEQ multiplex PCR; TCRdb stores in-frame clones only, minus some. The table has 600,000 to 800,000 clones, 55% to 75% seen once. The CDR3 runs to 16 residues. V dropped 4 bases and J dropped 5; count of bases not matched to a gene: 9. In germline, CDR1 is LGHNA, CDR2 YNFKEQ. Of note for this clone: Its antigen is unknown.

The TCR originated in a woman aged 25 to 39 in good health. This chain connects TRBV4-2 to TRBJ2-1; 9 bases agree with TRBD2. The sample consisted of memory CD4+ T cells sorted from blood. Subset defined: CD45RA-negative fraction. CDR3 loop: CASSLLAASGDNEQFF. CDR3 nucleotide sequence: TGTGCCAGCAGCCTCCTAGCCGCTAGCGGGGACAATGAGCAGTTCTTC.